This paragraph covers one T cell receptor beta chain sequence. Its target is not known. The junction differs from germline at one of its ends, possibly a read error. The CDR3 is 16 amino acids. Looked up from germline, CDR1 is SGHDN and CDR2 is FVKESK. These data are taken from a study of identical twins. Study outcomes and limitations: Rather than following the same donors, the conclusions depended on cross-sectional statistical analysis. Beta clonotypes that were abundant in cord blood contained fewer insertions, a pattern absent from memory repertoires. For zero-insertion analyses, partial confounding could come from invariant MAIT and iNKT cells.

TCRdb passed the 5' RACE reads through MiXCR, listing each CDR3 protein once. The sample has 1.5 million to 2 million distinct CDR3 sequences, less than 40% seen once. The sequence derives from a newborn girl in good health. The rearrangement uses TRBV14 and TRBJ2-5; 10 bases fit TRBD2. TRBJ2-7 explains the end of the DNA better; the J call may be wrong. Material: cord blood. CDR3 loop: CASNQTFGLAVYEQYF. CDR3 sequence (DNA): TGTGCCAGCAACCAAACCTTTGGACTAGCGGTCTACGAGCAGTACTTC.